This TCR beta chain was documented in a study of Ad26.COV2.S vaccination and SARS-CoV-2 variants. Repertoires were generated with immunoSEQ multiplex PCR, while TCRdb's copy carries only in-frame clones and drops some. The sample has hundreds of thousands of clones; more than 85% are singletons. Broader study findings: Overall T cell responses may have been underestimated by the analyses of TCR breadth and depth.

Treatment of the sample: about 20 received Ad26.COV2.S at low or high dose, single or two shots; about 5 received placebo; per-sample allocation not given. The study sampled participants on day 63 after the first vaccine or placebo injection. Germline V CDR1 and CDR2: KGHSH, LQKENI. J gave up 3 bases and V 0 bases, and 6 bases lay outside the gene matches. CDR3 length: 18 residues. Concerning this clone itself: The antigen is not known.

This sequence was found in a person aged 18-60 years who received the Ad26.COV2.S COVID-19 vaccine or a placebo. The sequencing used peripheral blood, collected in a trial of Ad26.COV2.S vaccine versus placebo. The chain has TRBV18 and TRBJ2-2; TRBD2 matches at 11 bases. For the CDR3, the DNA is TGTGCCAGCTCACCACCGCCTAGCGGGAGGATGGACACCGGGGAGCTGTTTTTT. It yields the protein CASSPPPSGRMDTGELFF.